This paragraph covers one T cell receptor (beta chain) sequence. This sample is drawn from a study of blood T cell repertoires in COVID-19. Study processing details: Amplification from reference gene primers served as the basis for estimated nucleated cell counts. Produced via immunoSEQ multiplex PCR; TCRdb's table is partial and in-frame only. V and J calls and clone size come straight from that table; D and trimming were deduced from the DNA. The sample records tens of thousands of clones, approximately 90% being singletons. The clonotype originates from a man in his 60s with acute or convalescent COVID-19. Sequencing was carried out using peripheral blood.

For the CDR3, the DNA is TGTGCCAGTGGACAGGGTATCAATCAGCCCCAGCATTTT. As protein: CASGQGINQPQHF. The V gene is TRBV19, the J gene TRBJ1-5, with 8 bases lining up with TRBD1. Germline V CDR1 and CDR2: LNHDA, SQIVND (reference sequence). The CDR3 length is 13 residues. V lost 8 bases, J lost 3 bases, and 3 bases stayed unmatched.